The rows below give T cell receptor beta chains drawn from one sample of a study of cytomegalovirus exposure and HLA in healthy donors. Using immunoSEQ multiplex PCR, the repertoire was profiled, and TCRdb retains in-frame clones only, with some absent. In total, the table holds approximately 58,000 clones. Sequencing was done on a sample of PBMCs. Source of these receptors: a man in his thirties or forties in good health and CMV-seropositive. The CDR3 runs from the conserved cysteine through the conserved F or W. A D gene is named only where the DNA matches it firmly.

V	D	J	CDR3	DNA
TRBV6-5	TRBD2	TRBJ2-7	CASTGLAGSYEQYF	TGTGCCAGCACCGGACTAGCGGGATCCTACGAGCAGTACTTC
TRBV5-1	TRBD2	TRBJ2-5	CASSLASGGAGQTQYF	TGCGCCAGCAGCTTGGCTAGCGGGGGGGCTGGACAGACCCAGTACTTC
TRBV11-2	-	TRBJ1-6	CASSQGHFSPLHF	TGTGCCAGCAGCCAGGGGCATTTCTCACCCCTCCACTTT
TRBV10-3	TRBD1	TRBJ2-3	CAISEPEGTGHTDTQYF	TGTGCCATCAGCGAGCCGGAAGGGACAGGGCACACAGATACGCAGTATTTT
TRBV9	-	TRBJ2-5	CASSVNPGVETQYF	TGTGCCAGCAGCGTTAACCCGGGAGTAGAGACCCAGTACTTC
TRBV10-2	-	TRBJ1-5	CASSESILDGAYGQPQHF	TGCGCCAGCAGTGAGTCGATTCTTGATGGAGCATACGGACAGCCCCAGCATTTT
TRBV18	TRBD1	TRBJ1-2	CASAPGTGDTNYGYTF	TGTGCCAGCGCACCCGGGACAGGGGACACTAACTATGGCTACACCTTC
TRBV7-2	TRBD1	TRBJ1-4	CASSSAETGDRKLFF	TGTGCCAGCAGCTCTGCCGAGACAGGGGATCGAAAACTGTTTTTT
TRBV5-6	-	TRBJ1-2	CASSLSGHGYTF	TGTGCCAGCAGCTTGAGCGGACATGGCTACACCTTC
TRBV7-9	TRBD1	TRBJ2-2	CASSDGQGNTGELFF	TGTGCCAGCAGCGACGGACAGGGGAACACCGGGGAGCTGTTTTTT
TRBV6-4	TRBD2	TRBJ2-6	CASSDSGGAGANVLTF	TGTGCCAGCAGTGACAGCGGGGGGGCCGGGGCCAACGTCCTGACTTTC
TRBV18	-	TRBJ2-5	CASSPLESRGETQYF	TGTGCCAGCTCACCACTGGAAAGCCGGGGAGAGACCCAGTACTTC
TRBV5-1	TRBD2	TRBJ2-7	CASSLAGGGPYEQYF	TGCGCCAGCAGCTTGGCCGGGGGGGGCCCCTACGAGCAGTACTTC
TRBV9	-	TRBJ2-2	CASSGASGELFF	TGTGCCAGCAGCGGGGCATCCGGGGAGCTGTTTTTT
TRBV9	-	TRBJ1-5	CASSSSPQGDQPQHF	TGTGCCAGCAGCTCATCCCCGCAGGGCGATCAGCCCCAGCATTTT
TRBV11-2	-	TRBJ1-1	CASTTGSRVTEAFF	TGTGCCAGCACCACGGGTAGCAGGGTAACTGAAGCTTTCTTT
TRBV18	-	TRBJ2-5	CASSALGQQETQYF	TGTGCCAGCTCAGCATTGGGACAACAAGAGACCCAGTACTTC